This TCR beta chain was documented in a study of Graves' ophthalmopathy and Graves' hyperthyroidism. Transcripts of RNA were the source for amplifying TCR beta CDR3 regions. HTBI primers served in a first-round RT-PCR, which a second-round multiplex PCR followed. MiXCR was run by TCRdb on the multiplex PCR reads, yielding one entry per CDR3 protein. The profile shows around 1.1 million distinct CDR3 sequences, about 38% of them singletons. The CDR3 has 11 residues. Trimming left V 7 bases short and J 2 bases short, with 5 bases between. Germline CDR1 and CDR2: LNHDA and SQIVND (reference sequence). This clonotype was picked up many times. Clinicians made diagnoses from clinical symptoms, serum thyroxine, TRAb, thyroid ultrasound and orbital computed tomography.

V is TRBV19 and J is TRBJ1-2; D is unclear. This sequence originates from an adult man with Graves' hyperthyroidism. Sequences were obtained from peripheral blood or thyroid tissue (not recorded which). The CDR3 sequence: CASKENYGYTF. In DNA form, the CDR3 reads TGTGCCAGTAAAGAAAACTATGGCTACACCTTC.